This TCR beta chain was sequenced during a study of metastatic and nonmetastatic thyroid tumors (TCRdb year 2020). Turning to the overall study: Repertoires were compared across peripheral blood and tumor or nodule tissue samples from malignant and benign thyroid patients.

Libraries were made using PCR. The run used an Illumina HiSeq 4000. High-throughput sequencing was used to profile the TCR beta-chain CDR3 region of every patient. The original pipeline was this. CDR3 differences across clinicopathological groups were used to build a classifier for discriminating distant-metastatic papillary thyroid cancer patients. To measure repertoire diversity the researchers used the Shannon index, while the Morisita-Horn index served to gauge how similar the tumor and blood repertoires were. Using fastp at Q25 and MiXCR, TCRdb reprocessed the public reads and kept productive beta chains. TCRdb, rather than the study authors, made the V and J calls. In all, the sample holds about 6,100 clones, and around a third of those were seen once. The leading ten clones occupy approximately 40% of the sample. No patient had received any treatment before thyroid surgery. Using T-cell receptor beta sequencing, the study looked back at clinical samples from patients collected from the early 2010s to the late 2010s.

From the cysteine up to the phenylalanine, the CDR3 has a length of 11 residues. Just the 33-base CDR3 DNA is kept, in frame starting at base 1. The germline V gene supplies CDR1 MDHEN and CDR2 SYDVKM. V loses 6 bases of germline sequence and J loses 3 bases, and the interval between the two ends is 6 bases. What the study reported, not specific to this receptor: In both blood and tumor samples, malignant tumors were reported to have significantly higher TCR beta diversity than benign nodules.

On this clone itself: The target of this receptor is not known. No per-base quality is available; no much larger clone lies one base away.

What was sequenced was adjacent normal tissue. This receptor chain uses TRBV28 and TRBJ2-7, with the D gene not confidently named. The sequence derives from a male donor with papillary thyroid cancer or a benign thyroid nodule (not recorded which). Some clones in this sample may be carry-over from other donors' samples. The DNA sequence follows: TGTGCCAGCAGCCGTCTCTACGAGCAGTACTTC. It is translated as CASSRLYEQYF.